The source of this T cell receptor beta chain is a study of T cells in Graves' hyperthyroidism and ophthalmopathy. There were TCR beta CDR3 regions amplified from RNA transcripts. The study used the HTBI primer set for a first-round RT-PCR of the TCR CDR3. TCRdb processed the multiplex PCR reads anew with MiXCR; each CDR3 protein has one entry. Here the sample spans about 210,000 distinct CDR3 sequences, around 19% being singletons. Looked up from germline, CDR1 is SGHTA and CDR2 is FQGNSA. The CDR3 is 18 residues long. Between the trimmed V and J ends, which lost 1 base and 5 bases, there was a span of 24 bases. This clonotype was seen ten or more times.

The sequence came from a man aged 40-49 years with Graves' hyperthyroidism. The chain is built from TRBV7-2 and TRBJ2-7; D gene unclear. The sequenced material came from blood. As DNA, the CDR3 is TGTGCCAGCAGCTTAGATAAGCGCGGCTTAGCACTGGTCGACGAGCAGTACTTC. This codes for CASSLDKRGLALVDEQYF.